This T cell receptor beta chain was recovered during a study of shared clonotypes between healthy human individuals (dated by TCRdb to 2020 to 2022). For the study in its entirety: A couple of women and a few men aged 18 to 49 years were included in the cohort. Blood TCR repertoires of roughly five healthy adults were deeply sequenced to estimate repertoire size and the extent of clonotype sharing between individuals. For each donor, CD4 naive and CD4 memory were each run on three plates, CD8 naive on two plates, and CD8 memory on one plate. To increase sequencing depth and limit assay-specific biases, different laboratories used diverse techniques to prepare libraries and sequence TCR repertoires. Between about 0.85 and 8.9 billion PBMCs per donor were obtained by leukapheresis. Overall study outcomes, separate from this receptor: Sampling was limited to blood, and TCR repertoires in tissue likely differ from TCR repertoires in blood. Higher generation probabilities were observed for clonotypes shared by all four sorted-subset donors than for non-shared clonotypes. Naive subsets generally had larger estimated clonotype richness than memory subsets. The genetic and exposure-history diversity represented was limited by the small number of donors. Rarefaction of sorted-subset datasets indicated incomplete sequencing despite the large sequencing depth. Based on pairwise subsampling, the degree of clonotype sharing among donors was expected to be affected by sequencing depth. When a few donors were compared, the shared fraction of clonotypes was roughly 5% for naive CD4, over 3% for naive CD8, roughly 2.5% for memory CD4, and less than 0.45% for memory CD8.

The germline V gene supplies CDR1 SGHAT and CDR2 FQNNGV. The trim is 0 bases for V and 3 bases for J, with a gap of 11 bases between the germline ends. From the cysteine through the phenylalanine, the CDR3 covers 15 amino acids. Left in the record is the CDR3 DNA by itself, 45 bases read in frame from the first base. Donors were healthy HIV-negative adults with no recently reported acute infections or vaccinations. Every donor was a Caucasian adult residing in Nashville, Tennessee, USA. CD4+ T cells were enriched by magnetic negative selection; naive cells were then positively selected on CD45RA, and the negative fraction formed the memory subset. After blood collection by leukapheresis, PBMCs were isolated using Ficoll-Histopaque density gradient centrifugation and then cryopreserved in the vapor phase of liquid nitrogen. Analytical flow cytometry was used to check the purity and quantity of each magnetically sorted T cell population. From each sorted fraction, genomic DNA was isolated and quantified by UV absorbance on a Nanodrop 2000c.

TCR CDR3 regions were amplified from genomic DNA by multiplex PCR using the deep immunoSEQ assay. Extracted genomic DNA from each cell subset was spread evenly across all wells of several immunoSEQ 96-well plates, with each plate serving as a replicate. For sorted subsets, each replicate PCR was loaded with around 220 ng genomic DNA, equivalent to about 30,000 T cell genomes. Purified libraries were measured with a Qubit 3.0 fluorometer, size-checked on a Bioanalyzer 2100, and measured again with the KAPA Library Quantification kit. Every immunoSEQ 96-well plate was sequenced on a separate single-read 150-cycle Illumina NextSeq 550 flow cell. On the authors' methods: Because the immunoSEQ output included only junctional sequences and no quality scores, the filtering could not be the same as the filtering used for full-length reads. Sequences were annotated with PyIR, a Python wrapper for IgBLAST v1.9, using IMGT germline references to assign V/J genes and CDR3. Reads were removed for weak V/J assignments (E-value above 1e-6), missing CDR3, stop codons, out-of-frame junctions, or ambiguous translated residues. V3J clonotypes were defined as sequences sharing an identical inferred V gene, J gene, and CDR3 amino acid sequence. Percentage overlap between repertoires was calculated by dividing the number of shared unique clonotypes by the size of the smaller repertoire. Richness of each repertoire was evaluated using RTK rarefaction, the Chao1 estimator, and Recon v2.1 estimates of unobserved clonotypes. For all TCRbeta clonotypes obtained by the gDNA method from a few donors, generation probabilities were computed with OLGA. What TCRdb holds here is the immuneACCESS table cut down to in-frame rearrangements. Part of the clones is not present; checked against another copy, under half of the missing clones reflect an unresolved V gene, and the others are unexplained. That table furnishes V, J and clone size, whereas the DNA furnished D and trimming. The sample table shows approximately 980,000 clones, and around three quarters are seen once. Around 1.5% of the sample is taken by the ten largest.

Concerning this clone: Its antigen has not been determined. Base-call qualities are not available, and no considerably larger clone is one nucleotide away.

The chain is assembled from TRBV11-2 and TRBJ1-1; matching of 5 bases hints at TRBD1 as the D gene. This clonotype was sampled from a man aged 18-30 years in good health. Sequencing input: memory CD4+ T cells sorted from blood. The cell subset or site label here, explained by the study, means: CD45RA-negative fraction. Here the CDR3 is given as CASSLDGGGDTEAFF. At the DNA level, the sequence is TGTGCCAGCAGCTTAGACGGGGGAGGGGACACTGAAGCTTTCTTT.